Only a few counts were recorded for the clone carrying this TCR beta chain. The antigen is undetermined. This entry comes from a study of T cell repertoires in cytomegalovirus infection. As for the study in general: Public TCR beta signatures were indicative of both CMV infection and a matching HLA type.

TCRdb fed the reads into MiXCR, producing one record per CDR3 protein. Of 250,000 to 300,000 distinct CDR3 sequences in the sample, over 15% were seen once. Study outcomes and limitations: HLA-C-restricted TCR beta clonotypes specific for CMV led the ex vivo response.

The receptor was derived from a human donor in good health (CMV status not recorded). Some clones in this sample may be carry-over from other donors' samples. The source material was CD8+ T cells from PBMCs.

This chain's CDR3 is CASSLALAGVVPLQSNEKLFF. The CDR3 DNA follows: TGTGCCAGCAGCCTGGCTCTGGCAGGGGTGGTCCCACTGCAAAGTAATGAAAAACTGTTTTTT. This chain joins TRBV11-2 and TRBJ1-4; TRBD1 is a possible D gene (6 bases). This CDR3 has 21 amino acids. The V gene's germline CDR1 is SGHAT and CDR2 FQNNGV. V lost 5 bases, J lost 4 bases, and 32 bases lay in between.